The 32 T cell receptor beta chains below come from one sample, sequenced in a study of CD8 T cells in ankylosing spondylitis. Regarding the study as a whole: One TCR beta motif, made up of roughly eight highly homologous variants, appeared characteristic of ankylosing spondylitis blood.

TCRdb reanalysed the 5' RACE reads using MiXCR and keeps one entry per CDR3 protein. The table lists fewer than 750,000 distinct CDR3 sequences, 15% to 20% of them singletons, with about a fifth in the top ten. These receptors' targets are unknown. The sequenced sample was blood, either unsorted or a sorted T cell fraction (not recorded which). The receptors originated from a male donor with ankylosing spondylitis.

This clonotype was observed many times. For the CDR3, the DNA is TGTGCCAGCAGTTTGTCAGCGGGAGCCAAATCGTACGAGCAGTACTTC. Protein sequence: CASSLSAGAKSYEQYF. The chain links TRBV27 to TRBJ2-7; TRBD2 agrees at 8 bases. Trimming took 3 bases from V and 4 from J; bases not matched to a gene: 11. The CDR3 loop spans 16 amino acids. CDR1 MNHEY and CDR2 SMNVEV come from the germline V gene (reference sequence).

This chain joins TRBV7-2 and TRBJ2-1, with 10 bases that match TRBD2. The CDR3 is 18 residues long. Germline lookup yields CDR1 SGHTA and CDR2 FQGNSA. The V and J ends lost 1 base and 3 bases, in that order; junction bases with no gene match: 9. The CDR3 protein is CASSLGLAGASGYNEQFF. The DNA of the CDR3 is TGTGCCAGCAGCTTAGGGCTAGCGGGGGCCTCGGGCTACAATGAGCAGTTCTTC.

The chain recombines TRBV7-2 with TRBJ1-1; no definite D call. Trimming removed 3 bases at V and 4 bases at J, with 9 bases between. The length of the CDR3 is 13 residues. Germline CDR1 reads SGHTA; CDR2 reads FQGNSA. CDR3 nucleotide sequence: TGTGCCAGCAGCTTGAACGGACTCACTGAAGCTTTCTTT. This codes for CASSLNGLTEAFF.

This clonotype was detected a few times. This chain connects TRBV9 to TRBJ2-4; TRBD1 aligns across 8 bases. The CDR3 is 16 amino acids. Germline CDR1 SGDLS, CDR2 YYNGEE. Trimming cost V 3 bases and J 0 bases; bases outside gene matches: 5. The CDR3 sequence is CASSAGQGVAKNIQYF. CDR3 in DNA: TGTGCCAGCAGCGCCGGACAGGGAGTAGCCAAAAACATTCAGTACTTC.

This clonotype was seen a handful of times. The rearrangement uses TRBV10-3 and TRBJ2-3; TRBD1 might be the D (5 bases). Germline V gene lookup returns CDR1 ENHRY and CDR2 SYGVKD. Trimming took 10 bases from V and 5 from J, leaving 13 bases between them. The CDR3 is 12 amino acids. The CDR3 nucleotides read TGTGCCAGCAAGGGGTCGGGAGATACGCAGTATTTT. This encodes CASKGSGDTQYF.

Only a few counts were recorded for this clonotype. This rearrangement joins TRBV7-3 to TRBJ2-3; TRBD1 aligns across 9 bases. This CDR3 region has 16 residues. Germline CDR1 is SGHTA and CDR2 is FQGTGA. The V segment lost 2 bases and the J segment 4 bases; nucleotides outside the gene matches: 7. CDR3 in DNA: TGTGCCAGCAGCTTATACGGGACAGGGCAATCAGATACGCAGTATTTT. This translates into CASSLYGTGQSDTQYF.

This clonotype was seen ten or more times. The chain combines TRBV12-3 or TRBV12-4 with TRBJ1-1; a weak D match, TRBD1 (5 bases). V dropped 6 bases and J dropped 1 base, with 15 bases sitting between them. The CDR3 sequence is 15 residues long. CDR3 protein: CASSSRRGGNTEAFF. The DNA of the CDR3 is TGTGCCAGCAGCTCCAGGCGGGGCGGGAACACTGAAGCTTTCTTT.

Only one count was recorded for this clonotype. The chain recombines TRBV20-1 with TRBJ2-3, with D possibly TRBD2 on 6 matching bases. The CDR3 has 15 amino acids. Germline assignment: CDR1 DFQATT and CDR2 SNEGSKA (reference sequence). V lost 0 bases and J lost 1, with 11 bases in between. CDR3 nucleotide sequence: TGCAGTGCTAGAGATGTCCCTAGCGGCACAGATACGCAGTATTTT. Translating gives CSARDVPSGTDTQYF.

The CDR3 region has the DNA TGCAGTGCTAGAGATTCCCAGGGCAGGGCCTATGGCTACACCTTC. Residues: CSARDSQGRAYGYTF. This chain joins TRBV20-1 and TRBJ1-2; a possible D gene is TRBD1 (5 bases). The length of the CDR3 is 15 residues. V was trimmed by 0 bases and J by 4 bases, leaving 15 bases between them. Per the germline V gene, CDR1 is DFQATT and CDR2 is SNEGSKA (reference sequence).

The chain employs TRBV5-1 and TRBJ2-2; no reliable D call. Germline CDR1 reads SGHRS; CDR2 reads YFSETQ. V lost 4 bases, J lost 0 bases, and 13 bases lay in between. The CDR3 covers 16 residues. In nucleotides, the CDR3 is TGCGCCAGCAGCCCCGTGGTCGACTCGAACACCGGGGAGCTGTTTTTT. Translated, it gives CASSPVVDSNTGELFF.

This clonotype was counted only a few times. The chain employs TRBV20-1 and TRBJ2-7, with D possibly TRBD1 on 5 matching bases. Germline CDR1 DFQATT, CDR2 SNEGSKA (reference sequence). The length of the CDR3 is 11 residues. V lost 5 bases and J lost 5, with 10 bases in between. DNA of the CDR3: TGCAGTGCTTCACAGGTAGACGAGCAGTACTTC. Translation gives CSASQVDEQYF.

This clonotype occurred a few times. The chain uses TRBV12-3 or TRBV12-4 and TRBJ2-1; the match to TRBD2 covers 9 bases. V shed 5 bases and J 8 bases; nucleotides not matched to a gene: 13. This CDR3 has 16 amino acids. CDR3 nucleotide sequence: TGTGCCAGCAGTGACCTGGGACTAGCATCGGGCTATGAGCAGTTCTTC. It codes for CASSDLGLASGYEQFF.

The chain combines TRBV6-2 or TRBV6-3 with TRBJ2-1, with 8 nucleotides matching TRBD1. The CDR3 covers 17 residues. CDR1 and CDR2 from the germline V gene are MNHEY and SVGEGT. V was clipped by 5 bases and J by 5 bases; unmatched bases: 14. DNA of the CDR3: TGTGCCAGCAGTGGTGGCTTGGACAGGGTGAGCGACAATGAGCAGTTCTTC. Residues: CASSGGLDRVSDNEQFF.

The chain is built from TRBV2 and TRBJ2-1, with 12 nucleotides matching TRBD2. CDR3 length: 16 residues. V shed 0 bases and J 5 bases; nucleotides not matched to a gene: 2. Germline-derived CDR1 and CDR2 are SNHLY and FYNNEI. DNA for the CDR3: TGTGCCAGCAGTGAAGCCCTAGCGGGGGGGGACAATGAGCAGTTCTTC. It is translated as CASSEALAGGDNEQFF.

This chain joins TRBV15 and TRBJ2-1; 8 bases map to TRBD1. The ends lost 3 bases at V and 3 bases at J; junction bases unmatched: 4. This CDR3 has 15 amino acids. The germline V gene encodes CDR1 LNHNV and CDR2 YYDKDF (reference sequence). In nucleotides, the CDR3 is TGTGCCACCAGCAGCCGACAGGGGATCTACAATGAGCAGTTCTTC. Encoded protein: CATSSRQGIYNEQFF. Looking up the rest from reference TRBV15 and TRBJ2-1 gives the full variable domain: DAMVIQNPRYQVTQFGKPVTLSCSQTLNHNVMYWYQQKSSQAPKLLFHYYDKDFNNEADTPDNFQSRRPNTSFCFLDIRSPGLGDTAMYLCATSSRQGIYNEQFFGPGTRLTVL.

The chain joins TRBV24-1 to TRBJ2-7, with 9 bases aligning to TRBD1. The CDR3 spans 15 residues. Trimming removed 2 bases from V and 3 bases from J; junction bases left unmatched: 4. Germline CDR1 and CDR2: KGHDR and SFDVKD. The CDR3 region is CATSDSGQGSYEQYF. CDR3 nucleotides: TGTGCCACCAGTGATTCGGGACAGGGTAGCTACGAGCAGTACTTC.

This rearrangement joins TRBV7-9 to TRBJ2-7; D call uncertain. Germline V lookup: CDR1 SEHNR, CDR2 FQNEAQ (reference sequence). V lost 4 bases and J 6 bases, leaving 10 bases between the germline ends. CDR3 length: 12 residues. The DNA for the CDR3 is TGTGCCAGCAGCTCCCCTGCTGGCGAGCAGTACTTC. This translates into CASSSPAGEQYF.

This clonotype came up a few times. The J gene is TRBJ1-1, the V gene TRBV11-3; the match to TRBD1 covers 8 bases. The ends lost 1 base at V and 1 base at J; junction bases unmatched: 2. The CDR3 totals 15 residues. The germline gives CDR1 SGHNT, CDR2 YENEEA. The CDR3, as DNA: TGTGCCAGCAGCTTAGGGACAGGGTGGAACACTGAAGCTTTCTTT. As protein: CASSLGTGWNTEAFF.

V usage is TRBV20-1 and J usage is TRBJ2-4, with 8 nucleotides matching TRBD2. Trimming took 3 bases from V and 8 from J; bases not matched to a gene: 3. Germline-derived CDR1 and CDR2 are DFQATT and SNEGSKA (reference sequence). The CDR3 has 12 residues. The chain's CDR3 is CSASGGAHIQYF. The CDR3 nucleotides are TGCAGTGCTAGCGGGGGGGCCCACATTCAGTACTTC.

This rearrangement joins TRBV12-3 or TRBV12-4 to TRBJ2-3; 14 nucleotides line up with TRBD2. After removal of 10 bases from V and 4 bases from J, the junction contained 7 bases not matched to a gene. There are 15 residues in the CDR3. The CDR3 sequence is CATLGLAGEADTQYF. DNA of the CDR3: TGTGCCACTTTGGGACTAGCGGGAGAGGCAGATACGCAGTATTTT.

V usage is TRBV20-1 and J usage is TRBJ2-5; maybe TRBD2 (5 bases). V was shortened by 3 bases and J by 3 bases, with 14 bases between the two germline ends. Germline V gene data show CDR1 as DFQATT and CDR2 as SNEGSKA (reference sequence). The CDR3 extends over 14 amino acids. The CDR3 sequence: CSARMYEGEETQYF. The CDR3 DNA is TGCAGTGCTAGGATGTATGAGGGAGAAGAGACCCAGTACTTC.

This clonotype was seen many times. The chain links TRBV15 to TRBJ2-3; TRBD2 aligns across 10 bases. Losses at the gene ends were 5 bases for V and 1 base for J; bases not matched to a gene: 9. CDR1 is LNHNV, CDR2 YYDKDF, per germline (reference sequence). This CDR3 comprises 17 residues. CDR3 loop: CATSRASGGLGTDTQYF. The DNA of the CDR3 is TGTGCCACCAGCCGGGCTAGCGGGGGACTAGGCACAGATACGCAGTATTTT.

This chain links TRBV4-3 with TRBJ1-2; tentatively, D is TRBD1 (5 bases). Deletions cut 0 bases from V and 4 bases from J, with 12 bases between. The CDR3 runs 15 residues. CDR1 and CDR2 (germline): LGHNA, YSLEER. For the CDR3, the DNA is TGCGCCAGCAGCCAAGATCGCGCAGGGACCTATGGCTACACCTTC. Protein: CASSQDRAGTYGYTF.

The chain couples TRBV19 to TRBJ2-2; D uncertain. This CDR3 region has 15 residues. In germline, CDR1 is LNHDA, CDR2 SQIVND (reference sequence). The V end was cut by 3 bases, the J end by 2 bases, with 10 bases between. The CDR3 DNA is TGTGCCAGTAGTATTTTCTACACCAACACCGGGGAGCTGTTTTTT. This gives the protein CASSIFYTNTGELFF.

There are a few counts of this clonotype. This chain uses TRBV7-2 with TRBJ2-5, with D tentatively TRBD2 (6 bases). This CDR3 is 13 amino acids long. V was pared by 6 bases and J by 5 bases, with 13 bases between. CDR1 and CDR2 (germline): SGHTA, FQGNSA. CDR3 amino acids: CASRRSGWETQYF. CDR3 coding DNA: TGTGCCAGCAGAAGGAGCGGGTGGGAGACCCAGTACTTC.

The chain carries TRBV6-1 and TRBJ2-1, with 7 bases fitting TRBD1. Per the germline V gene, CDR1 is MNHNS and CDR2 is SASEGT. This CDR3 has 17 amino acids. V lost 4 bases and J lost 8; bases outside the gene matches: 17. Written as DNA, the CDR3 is TGTGCCAGCAGTGCATTACCCGTCGACAGGGTACTCGATGAGCAGTTCTTC. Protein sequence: CASSALPVDRVLDEQFF.

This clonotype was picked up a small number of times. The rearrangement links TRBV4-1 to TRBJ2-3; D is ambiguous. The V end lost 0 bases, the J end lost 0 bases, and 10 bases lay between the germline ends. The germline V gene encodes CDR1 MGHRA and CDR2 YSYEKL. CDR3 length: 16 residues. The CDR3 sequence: CASSQESTPSTDTQYF. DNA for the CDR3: TGCGCCAGCAGCCAAGAAAGTACCCCCAGCACAGATACGCAGTATTTT.

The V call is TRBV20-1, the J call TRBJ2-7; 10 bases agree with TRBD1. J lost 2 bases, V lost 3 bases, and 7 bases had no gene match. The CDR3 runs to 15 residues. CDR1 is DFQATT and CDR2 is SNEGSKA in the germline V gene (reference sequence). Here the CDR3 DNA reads TGCAGTGCTAGGGGGGACAGGGGATCCCCCTACGAGCAGTACTTC. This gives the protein CSARGDRGSPYEQYF.

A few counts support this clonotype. Written as DNA, the CDR3 is TGTGCCACCAGTCTGGGAAGCACCCAAGAGACCCAGTACTTC. This encodes CATSLGSTQETQYF. This chain links TRBV24-1 with TRBJ2-5; D is uncertain. The V gene's germline CDR1 is KGHDR and CDR2 SFDVKD. The V end lost 6 bases, the J end lost 1 base, and 11 bases lay between the germline ends. CDR3 size: 14 residues.

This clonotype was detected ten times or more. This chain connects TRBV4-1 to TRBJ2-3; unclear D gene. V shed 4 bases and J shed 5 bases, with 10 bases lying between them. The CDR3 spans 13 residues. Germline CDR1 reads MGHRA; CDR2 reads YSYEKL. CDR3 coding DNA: TGCGCCAGCAGCCTTTTGGGGATAGATACGCAGTATTTT. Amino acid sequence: CASSLLGIDTQYF.

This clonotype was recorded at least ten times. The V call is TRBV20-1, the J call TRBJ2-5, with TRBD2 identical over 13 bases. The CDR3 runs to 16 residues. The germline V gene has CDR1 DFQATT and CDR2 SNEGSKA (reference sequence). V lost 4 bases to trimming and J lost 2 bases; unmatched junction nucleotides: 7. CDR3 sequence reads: CSATGLAGARQETQYF. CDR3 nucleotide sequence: TGCAGTGCTACCGGACTAGCGGGGGCCAGGCAAGAGACCCAGTACTTC.

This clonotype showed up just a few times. CDR3 DNA sequence: TGTGCCAGCAGTTTTGGAGGGGGTGAGGAAAAACTGTTTTTT. This codes for CASSFGGGEEKLFF. The rearrangement links TRBV12-3 or TRBV12-4 to TRBJ1-4; perhaps TRBD1 as D (6 bases). The V end lost 3 bases, the J end lost 8 bases, and 13 bases lay between the germline ends. The CDR3 has 14 residues.